This entry is about one T cell receptor (beta chain). CDR3 length: 15 amino acids. The germline CDR1 and CDR2 sequences are MNHEY and SVGAGI. The V gene lost 6 bases and the J gene lost 0 bases, with 12 bases spanning the gap. Original analysis: Amplification from reference gene primers served as the basis for estimated nucleated cell counts. Data came from immunoSEQ multiplex PCR; TCRdb stores just in-frame clones and leaves some out. That table gives V, J and clone size, and the DNA gave D and trimming. The sample shows 100,000 or so clones, 80% to 95% of them seen only once. This entry belongs to a study of blood T cell repertoires in COVID-19. Study context: The origin of the acute and convalescent COVID-19 samples was the United States, Italy and Spain.

The specimen was peripheral blood. This sequence originates from a man in his fifties or sixties with active COVID-19. J is TRBJ1-5 and V is TRBV6-5, with TRBD1 as a possible D gene (5 bases). CDR3 protein: CASSRRGNSNQPQHF. The CDR3 DNA reads TGTGCCAGCAGCCGAAGGGGTAATAGCAATCAGCCCCAGCATTTT.